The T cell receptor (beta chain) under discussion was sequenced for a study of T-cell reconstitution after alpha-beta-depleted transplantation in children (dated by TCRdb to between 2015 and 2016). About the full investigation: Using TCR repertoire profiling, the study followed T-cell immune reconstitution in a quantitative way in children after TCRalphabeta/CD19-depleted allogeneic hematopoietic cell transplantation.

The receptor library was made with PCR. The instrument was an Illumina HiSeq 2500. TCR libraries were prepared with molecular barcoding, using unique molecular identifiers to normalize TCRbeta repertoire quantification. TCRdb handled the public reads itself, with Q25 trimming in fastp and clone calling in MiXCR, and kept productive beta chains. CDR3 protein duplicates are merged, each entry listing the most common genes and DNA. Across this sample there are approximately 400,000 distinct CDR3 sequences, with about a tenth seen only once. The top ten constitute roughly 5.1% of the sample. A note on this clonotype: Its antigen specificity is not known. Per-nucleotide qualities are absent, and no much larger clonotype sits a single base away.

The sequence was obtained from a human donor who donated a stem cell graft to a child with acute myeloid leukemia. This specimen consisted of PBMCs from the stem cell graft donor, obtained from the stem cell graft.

The CDR3 corresponds to CAWSDSTDTQYF. The DNA sequence is TGTGCCTGGAGTGACAGCACAGATACGCAGTATTTT. The receptor chain draws on TRBV30 and TRBJ2-3; the D gene identity is not certain. For CDR1 and CDR2, the germline V gene (reference sequence) lists GTSNPN and SVGIG. Relative to germline, V is 1 base shorter and J is 0 bases shorter, with 2 bases between their ends. From the cysteine up to the phenylalanine, the CDR3 has a length of 12 residues. Only the CDR3 portion is preserved as DNA: 36 bases, with reading frame beginning at the first base.